These 5 T cell receptor beta chains originate from one sample sequenced in a study of T-cell reconstitution after alpha-beta-depleted transplantation in children. Preparation of the TCRbeta library used unique molecular identifiers. A single record per CDR3 protein comes from TCRdb applying MiXCR to the PCR reads. The repertoire holds 750,000 to 950,000 distinct CDR3 sequences, roughly 16% seen once, with just under 5% in the top ten. This sample comprised PBMCs, mostly from graft donor cells, obtained 360 days after TCRalphabeta/CD19-depleted stem cell transplant. The receptors derive from a male patient under 18 who had a stem cell transplant for acute lymphoblastic leukemia, so the T cells may come from the graft donor.

This clonotype was found a few times. This chain uses TRBV6-6 with TRBJ2-5; D unclear. Germline loops: CDR1 MNHNY, CDR2 SVGAGI (reference sequence). V dropped 3 bases and J dropped 3 bases, with 5 bases sitting between them. The CDR3 has 12 residues. This chain's CDR3 is CASSYMKETQYF. The CDR3 DNA reads TGTGCCAGCAGTTATATGAAAGAGACCCAGTACTTC.

This clonotype appeared a few times. The chain employs TRBV28 and TRBJ1-3; D not certain. Trimming removed 3 bases at V and 0 bases at J, with 18 bases between. CDR3 size: 18 residues. Germline values: CDR1 MDHEN, CDR2 SYDVKM. The CDR3 is CASSFSPVLVISGNTIYF. The CDR3 DNA reads TGTGCCAGCAGTTTTTCCCCCGTCTTGGTAATCTCTGGAAACACCATATATTTT.

The chain is built from TRBV5-5 and TRBJ2-2; D possibly uses TRBD1 or TRBD2 (5 bases each). V was trimmed by 0 bases and J by 4 bases, leaving 13 bases between them. Germline CDR1 reads SGHKS; CDR2 reads YYEKEE (reference sequence). This CDR3 is 16 amino acids long. The CDR3 here is CASSLGGPRFTGELFF. The CDR3 DNA reads as TGTGCCAGCAGCTTGGGGGGACCTCGTTTCACCGGGGAGCTGTTTTTT.

This chain uses TRBV20-1 with TRBJ1-5; D is unclear. V was clipped by 3 bases and J by 0 bases, with 12 bases between them. Germline values: CDR1 DFQATT, CDR2 SNEGSKA (reference sequence). The length of the CDR3 is 15 residues. CDR3 DNA: TGCAGTGCTAGCCCTGGTGTATCTAGCAATCAGCCCCAGCATTTT. Its protein is CSASPGVSSNQPQHF.

A few counts support this clonotype. The CDR3: CASSLYGTASYEQYF. Written as DNA, the CDR3 is TGTGCCAGCAGCTTGTATGGGACAGCCAGCTACGAGCAGTACTTC. V and J are TRBV5-5 and TRBJ2-7; 7 bases map to TRBD1. Losses at the gene ends were 1 base for V and 3 bases for J; bases not matched to a gene: 7. CDR3 length: 15 residues. In germline, CDR1 is SGHKS, CDR2 YYEKEE (reference sequence).